This is a list of T cell receptor beta chains from one sample in a study of beta chain features in type 1 diabetes. Some clones are missing from TCRdb's copy, which holds only in-frame ones; the method was immunoSEQ multiplex PCR. The sample records roughly 350,000 clones, approximately 9.9% being singletons. Input material: naive CD4+ T cells from blood. The source of these receptors is a woman aged 30 to 39 in good health. The CDR3 runs from the conserved cysteine through the conserved F or W. Each record gives: V gene, D gene, clone size, J gene, CDR3 protein, CDR3 DNA. D genes are given only for firm matches. For some rows the clone size is stated as once, few or many, or as a class when expanded; others skip it.

TRBV28	TRBD1	few	TRBJ2-2	CAAGRQGAVGELFF	TGTGCCGCAGGTCGGCAGGGGGCCGTCGGGGAGCTGTTTTTT
TRBV29-1	TRBD1	.	TRBJ1-2	CSVVRQGNDYGYTF	TGCAGCGTGGTTCGACAGGGGAATGACTATGGCTACACCTTC
TRBV18	.	.	TRBJ2-7	CASSPGQRSSYEQYF	TGTGCCAGCTCACCCGGACAGCGAAGCTCCTACGAGCAGTACTTC
TRBV4-3	.	.	TRBJ1-2	CASSQARGASYTF	TGCGCCAGCAGCCAAGCTCGGGGGGCTAGCTACACCTTC
TRBV30	.	.	TRBJ1-1	CAWGHMNTEAFF	TGTGCCTGGGGACACATGAACACTGAAGCTTTCTTT
TRBV9	TRBD2	few	TRBJ2-1	CASSVTSGSGNEQFF	TGTGCCAGCAGCGTAACCAGCGGGAGTGGTAATGAGCAGTTCTTC
TRBV2	.	few	TRBJ2-5	CASSGLGGEGETQYF	TGTGCCAGCAGTGGGCTCGGAGGGGAAGGAGAGACCCAGTACTTC
TRBV18	TRBD1	.	TRBJ2-7	CASSPGTGEYEQYF	TGTGCCAGCTCACCCGGGACAGGGGAATACGAGCAGTACTTC
TRBV28	TRBD2	.	TRBJ2-7	CASSSTGTSVYEQYF	TGTGCCAGCAGTTCAACCGGGACTAGCGTCTACGAGCAGTACTTC
TRBV7-9	.	.	TRBJ2-7	CASSIQRTGVGGEQYF	TGTGCCAGCAGCATCCAAAGGACGGGGGTTGGGGGGGAGCAGTACTTC
TRBV7-3	TRBD1	.	TRBJ2-1	CASSSTGGSYNEQFF	TGTGCCAGCAGCTCGACAGGGGGATCCTACAATGAGCAGTTCTTC
TRBV7-9	.	few	TRBJ2-4	CASSLEGLVNIQYF	TGTGCCAGCAGCTTAGAGGGGTTGGTAAACATTCAGTACTTC
TRBV7-9	TRBD1	few	TRBJ2-3	CASSLGYRGDTQYF	TGTGCCAGCAGCTTGGGATACAGGGGGGATACGCAGTATTTT
TRBV28	.	.	TRBJ2-4	CASSLGGLKNIQYF	TGTGCCAGCAGTTTGGGCGGACTCAAAAACATTCAGTACTTC
TRBV28	TRBD1	few	TRBJ1-5	CASSTGQGGVVGGGKNQPQHF	TGTGCCAGCAGCACTGGACAGGGGGGAGTAGTAGGGGGCGGAAAGAATCAGCCCCAGCATTTT
TRBV28	TRBD1	few	TRBJ2-7	CASLGDRRYEQYF	TGTGCCAGCCTCGGGGACAGAAGATACGAGCAGTACTTC
TRBV25-1	.	.	TRBJ2-5	CASQTGVGETQYF	TGTGCCAGCCAGACTGGAGTTGGGGAGACCCAGTACTTC
TRBV30	.	.	TRBJ1-1	CAWSIKGEGNTEAFF	TGTGCCTGGAGTATCAAGGGGGAGGGGAACACTGAAGCTTTCTTT
TRBV30	TRBD1	few	TRBJ1-2	CAWSVRAWDRRYGYTF	TGTGCCTGGAGTGTAAGGGCCTGGGACAGGCGGTATGGCTACACCTTC
TRBV29-1	TRBD1	.	TRBJ1-4	CSVGTGGEKLFF	TGCAGCGTCGGGACAGGGGGTGAAAAACTGTTTTTT
TRBV28	TRBD1	.	TRBJ1-2	CASSLTGTGGRGYTF	TGTGCCAGCAGTTTAACCGGGACAGGGGGCCGGGGCTACACCTTC
TRBV19	TRBD1	few	TRBJ2-5	CASSIRSTGVRETQYF	TGTGCCAGTAGTATTCGCTCCACAGGGGTTCGAGAGACCCAGTACTTC
TRBV19	TRBD1	few	TRBJ1-5	CASSATGEGGQPQHF	TGTGCCAGTAGCGCGACAGGGGAGGGCGGTCAGCCCCAGCATTTT
TRBV30	.	few	TRBJ1-1	CAWCASGNTEAFF	TGTGCCTGGTGCGCCTCGGGGAACACTGAAGCTTTCTTT
TRBV25-1	.	few	TRBJ2-1	CASSGVGFSYNEQFF	TGTGCCAGCAGCGGGGTAGGCTTTTCCTACAATGAGCAGTTCTTC
TRBV9	.	few	TRBJ2-2	CASSAGGVNTGELFF	TGTGCCAGCAGCGCCGGCGGGGTGAACACCGGGGAGCTGTTTTTT
TRBV7-3	TRBD2	few	TRBJ2-2	CASSLRASGIAGELFF	TGTGCCAGCAGCTTAAGGGCTAGCGGGATTGCCGGGGAGCTGTTTTTT
TRBV7-9	TRBD1	.	TRBJ2-7	CASSLGQGAPYEQYF	TGTGCCAGCAGCCTCGGACAGGGGGCCCCTTACGAGCAGTACTTC
TRBV11-1	TRBD2	.	TRBJ2-3	CASSRTSEITDTQYF	TGTGCCAGCAGCCGGACTAGCGAAATCACAGATACGCAGTATTTT
TRBV5-4	.	.	TRBJ2-5	CASSPGSEETQYF	TGTGCCAGCAGCCCCGGGAGTGAAGAGACCCAGTACTTC
TRBV5-1	TRBD1	.	TRBJ1-1	CASSLAGGGDTEAFF	TGCGCCAGCAGCTTGGCTGGAGGGGGCGACACTGAAGCTTTCTTT
TRBV7-2	TRBD1	.	TRBJ1-5	CASSRRRQGGDQPQHF	TGTGCCAGCAGCAGACGCCGACAGGGGGGCGATCAGCCCCAGCATTTT
TRBV19	TRBD2	.	TRBJ2-1	CASSISTSGSSLRQFF	TGTGCCAGTAGTATCTCGACTAGCGGGAGTTCTCTTCGGCAGTTCTTC
TRBV7-2	.	few	TRBJ1-2	CASSLGRANYGYTF	TGTGCCAGCAGCTTAGGGAGGGCTAACTATGGCTACACCTTC
TRBV13	.	few	TRBJ2-7	CASSFRGAAYEQYF	TGTGCCAGCAGCTTTCGGGGGGCCGCCTACGAGCAGTACTTC
TRBV29-1	TRBD2	few	TRBJ2-1	CSVDWRETYNEQFF	TGCAGCGTTGATTGGCGGGAGACCTACAATGAGCAGTTCTTC
TRBV29-1	.	many	TRBJ2-1	CSVSDGNEQFF	TGCAGCGTTAGCGATGGTAATGAGCAGTTCTTC
TRBV4-3	.	.	TRBJ2-7	CASSQGPHKTYEQYF	TGCGCCAGCAGCCAAGGGCCCCACAAAACCTACGAGCAGTACTTC
TRBV6-5	TRBD2	.	TRBJ2-1	CASSSGLAGNEQFF	TGTGCCAGCAGTTCTGGACTAGCGGGGAATGAGCAGTTCTTC
TRBV4-3	.	few	TRBJ2-3	CASSQTTSTDTQYF	TGCGCCAGCAGCCAAACGACTAGCACAGATACGCAGTATTTT
TRBV14	.	.	TRBJ2-3	CASSQTSLHTQYF	TGTGCCAGCAGCCAAACTAGTCTCCATACGCAGTATTTT
TRBV18	TRBD2	few	TRBJ2-3	CASSPPASGFTDTQYF	TGTGCCAGCTCACCACCGGCTAGCGGTTTCACAGATACGCAGTATTTT
TRBV28	TRBD2	.	TRBJ2-1	CASSPVAGRGGNEQFF	TGTGCCAGCAGTCCGGTAGCGGGGAGGGGCGGCAATGAGCAGTTCTTC
TRBV7-6	TRBD2	.	TRBJ2-1	CASSPGTSGRAYNEQFF	TGTGCCAGCAGCCCCGGGACTAGCGGGAGGGCCTACAATGAGCAGTTCTTC
TRBV10-3	.	few	TRBJ2-7	CAISGPSYEQYF	TGTGCCATCAGTGGGCCATCCTACGAGCAGTACTTC
TRBV25-1	TRBD1	.	TRBJ2-7	CASSTGQGYEQYF	TGTGCCAGCAGTACGGGACAGGGATACGAGCAGTACTTC
TRBV7-2	TRBD2	few	TRBJ2-5	CASSLVLAGRETQYF	TGTGCCAGCAGCTTAGTACTAGCGGGACGGGAGACCCAGTACTTC
TRBV7-2	TRBD1	.	TRBJ2-7	CASSGPGQGPYEQYF	TGTGCCAGCAGCGGACCGGGACAGGGCCCATACGAGCAGTACTTC
TRBV18	TRBD2	.	TRBJ2-5	CASSPRGASGIQETQYF	TGTGCCAGCTCACCCCGAGGGGCGAGCGGGATACAAGAGACCCAGTACTTC
TRBV18	TRBD1	few	TRBJ1-1	CASSPLGQGGTEAFF	TGTGCCAGCTCACCGCTCGGACAGGGGGGCACTGAAGCTTTCTTT
TRBV27	TRBD2	few	TRBJ2-5	CASSLLGAGEETQYF	TGTGCCAGCAGCCTACTCGGAGCGGGGGAAGAGACCCAGTACTTC
TRBV30	.	.	TRBJ1-5	CAWSVGGDGQPQHF	TGTGCCTGGAGTGTCGGGGGGGACGGTCAGCCCCAGCATTTT
TRBV5-6	.	.	TRBJ2-7	CASSSSAGFYEQYF	TGTGCCAGCAGCTCATCCGCGGGGTTCTACGAGCAGTACTTC
TRBV19	TRBD2	few	TRBJ2-7	CASSASGNSYEQYF	TGTGCCAGTAGTGCTAGCGGGAACTCCTACGAGCAGTACTTC
TRBV15	TRBD1	few	TRBJ2-7	CATSKPPGQGSYEQYF	TGTGCCACCAGCAAACCACCGGGACAGGGATCCTACGAGCAGTACTTC
TRBV29-1	.	.	TRBJ2-6	CSVEAWGSGGANVLTF	TGCAGCGTTGAAGCTTGGGGCTCGGGCGGGGCCAACGTCCTGACTTTC